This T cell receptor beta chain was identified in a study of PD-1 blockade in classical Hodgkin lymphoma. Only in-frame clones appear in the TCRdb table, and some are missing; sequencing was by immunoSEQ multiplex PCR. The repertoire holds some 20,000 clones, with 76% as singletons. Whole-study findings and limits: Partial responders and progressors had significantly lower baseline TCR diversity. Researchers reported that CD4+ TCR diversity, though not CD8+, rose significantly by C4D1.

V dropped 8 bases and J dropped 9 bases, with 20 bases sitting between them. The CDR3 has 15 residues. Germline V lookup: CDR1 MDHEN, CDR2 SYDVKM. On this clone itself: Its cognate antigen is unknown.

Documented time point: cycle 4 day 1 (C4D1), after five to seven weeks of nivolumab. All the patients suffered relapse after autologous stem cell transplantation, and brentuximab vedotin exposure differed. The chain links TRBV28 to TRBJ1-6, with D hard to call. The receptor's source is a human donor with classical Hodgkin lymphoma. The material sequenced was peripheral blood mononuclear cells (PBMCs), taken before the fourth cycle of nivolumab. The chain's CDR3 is CASGVDLDLSSPLHF. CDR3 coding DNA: TGTGCCAGCGGAGTAGATCTTGACCTTTCTTCACCCCTCCACTTT.